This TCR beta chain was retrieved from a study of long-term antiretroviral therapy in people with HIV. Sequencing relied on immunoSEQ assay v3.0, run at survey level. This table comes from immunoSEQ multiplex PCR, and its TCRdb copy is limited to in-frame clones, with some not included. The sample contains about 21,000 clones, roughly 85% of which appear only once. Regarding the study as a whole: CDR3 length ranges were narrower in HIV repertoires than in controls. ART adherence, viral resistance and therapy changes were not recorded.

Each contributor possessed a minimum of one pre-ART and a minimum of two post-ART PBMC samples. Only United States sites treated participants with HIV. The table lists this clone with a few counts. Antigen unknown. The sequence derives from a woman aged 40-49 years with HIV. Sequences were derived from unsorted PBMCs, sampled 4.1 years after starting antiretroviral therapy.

This CDR3 is CASSLVVGELFF. CDR3 bases: TGTGCCAGCAGCTTAGTGGTCGGGGAGCTGTTTTTT. The chain is built from TRBV7-9 and TRBJ2-2; no reliable D call. The CDR3 is 12 residues long. Germline CDR1 reads SEHNR; CDR2 reads FQNEAQ (reference sequence). V shed 1 base and J shed 7 bases, with 4 bases lying between them.